The rows below give T cell receptor beta chains drawn from one sample of a study of blood T cells in healthy people across ages. Each CDR3 protein gets one entry after TCRdb re-called the 5' RACE reads with MiXCR. The table records roughly 800,000 distinct CDR3 sequences, 35% to 40% of them present only once. Sequencing was carried out using blood. Receptor source: a man aged 18 to 29 in good health. Both conserved end residues are part of each CDR3. Each record gives: clone size, D gene, J gene, V gene, CDR3 DNA, CDR3 protein. D genes are given only for firm matches. Rows may omit the clone size; those that give it use once, few, many or a size class.

-	TRBD1	TRBJ2-2	TRBV5-1	TGCGCCAGCAGCTTGTCCGCAGGGGGCGACACCGGGGAGCTGTTTTTT	CASSLSAGGDTGELFF
-	TRBD1	TRBJ2-3	TRBV9	TGTGCCAGCAGCCAAAGACAGGGATCAGATACGCAGTATTTT	CASSQRQGSDTQYF
-	TRBD2	TRBJ2-1	TRBV6-1	TGTGCCAGCAAAGAGTCGGGGGGAAAGTTCTTC	CASKESGGKFF
few	TRBD2	TRBJ2-1	TRBV7-4	TGTGCCAGCAGCATAGCGGGGGACACCTACAATGAGCAGTTCTTC	CASSIAGDTYNEQFF
-	-	TRBJ1-2	TRBV2	TGTGCCAGCAGTGAAGGGGACTATGACTACACCTTC	CASSEGDYDYTF
few	-	TRBJ1-1	TRBV20-1	TGCAGTGCGAGACTGCCGGGGGAAATCGCTGAAGCTTTCTTT	CSARLPGEIAEAFF
few	TRBD2	TRBJ2-3	TRBV12-3/TRBV12-4	TGTGCCAGCAGTTTTGTCGCAGGGTGGGAGGGGGATACGCAGTATTTT	CASSFVAGWEGDTQYF
few	-	TRBJ2-7	TRBV6-5	TGTGCCAGCAGTTACTCGAGGGCCTCCTACGAGCAGTACTTC	CASSYSRASYEQYF
-	-	TRBJ1-1	TRBV4-2	TGTGCCAGCAGCCAAAGTCCCATAGAGGCCCGGGCCACTGAAGCTTTCTTT	CASSQSPIEARATEAFF
-	TRBD1	TRBJ1-4	TRBV20-1	TGCAGTGCTCCCGGGACAGCTAGTTCCAATGAAAAACTGTTTTTT	CSAPGTASSNEKLFF